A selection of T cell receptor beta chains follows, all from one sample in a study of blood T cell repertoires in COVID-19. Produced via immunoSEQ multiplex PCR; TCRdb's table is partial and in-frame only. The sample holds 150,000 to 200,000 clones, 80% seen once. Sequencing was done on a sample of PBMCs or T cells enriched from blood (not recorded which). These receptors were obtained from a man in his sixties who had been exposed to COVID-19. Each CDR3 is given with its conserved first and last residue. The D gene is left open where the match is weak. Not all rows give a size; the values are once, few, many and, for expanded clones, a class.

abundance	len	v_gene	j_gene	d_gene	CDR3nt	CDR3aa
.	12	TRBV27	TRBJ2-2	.	TGTGCCAGCGGCAGGGCAACCGGGGAGCTGTTTTTT	CASGRATGELFF
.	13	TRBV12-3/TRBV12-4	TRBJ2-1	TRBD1	TGTGCCAGCAGACCCGACAGGGGGAATGAGCAGTTCTTC	CASRPDRGNEQFF
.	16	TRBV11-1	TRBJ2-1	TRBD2	TGTGCCAGCAGCCCCCGACTAGCGGGAGTCTCCAATGAGCAGTTCTTC	CASSPRLAGVSNEQFF
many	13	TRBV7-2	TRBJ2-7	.	TGTGCCAGCAGCCCTGACAGGAGGAGGGAGCAGTACTTC	CASSPDRRREQYF
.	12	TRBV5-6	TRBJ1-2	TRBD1	TGTGCCAGCAGCAGGGACAGCTATGGCTACACCTTC	CASSRDSYGYTF
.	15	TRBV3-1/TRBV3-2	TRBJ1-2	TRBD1	TGTGCCAGCAGCCCGACCGGGACAGGGTTGCATGGCTACACCTTC	CASSPTGTGLHGYTF
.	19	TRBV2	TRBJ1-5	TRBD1	TGTGCCAGCAGATTAAGAACCGGGACAGGCGGTTATGGCAATCAGCCCCAGCATTTT	CASRLRTGTGGYGNQPQHF
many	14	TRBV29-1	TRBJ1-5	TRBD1	TGCAGCGTCTGGGACAGGGGTGGCAATCAGCCCCAGCATTTT	CSVWDRGGNQPQHF
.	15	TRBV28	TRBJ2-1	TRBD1	TGTGCCAGCAGTTTATGGGGGACAGGGGCCAATGAGCAGTTCTTC	CASSLWGTGANEQFF
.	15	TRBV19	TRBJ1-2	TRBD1	TGTGCCAGTAGACTCCCGGGACAGGGCACCTATGGCTACACCTTC	CASRLPGQGTYGYTF
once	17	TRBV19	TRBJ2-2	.	TGTGCCAGTAGTATAGATCTCACTGTGGGCCGGACCGGGGAGCTGTTTTTT	CASSIDLTVGRTGELFF
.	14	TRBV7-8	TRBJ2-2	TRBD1	TGTGCCAGCAAGACAGGGGGAGTCACCGGGGAGCTGTTTTTT	CASKTGGVTGELFF
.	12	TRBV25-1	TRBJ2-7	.	TGTGCCAGCAGTGGATCGGGCTACGAGCAGTACTTC	CASSGSGYEQYF
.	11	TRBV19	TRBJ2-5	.	TGTGCCAGTAAAACAGAAGAGACCCAGTACTTC	CASKTEETQYF
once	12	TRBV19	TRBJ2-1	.	TGTGCAGGGGGAAACAGCTACAATGAGCAGTTCTTC	CAGGNSYNEQFF
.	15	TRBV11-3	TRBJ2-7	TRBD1	TGTGCCAGCAGCTTAGGACAGGGAAACACCTACGAGCAGTACTTC	CASSLGQGNTYEQYF
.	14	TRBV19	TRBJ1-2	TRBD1	TGTGCCAGTAGTTCGGACAGGGGTAACTATGGCTACACCTTC	CASSSDRGNYGYTF
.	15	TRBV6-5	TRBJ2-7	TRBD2	TGTGCCAGCAGAGTCCTAGCGGGAAGGACTGCCGAGCAGTACTTC	CASRVLAGRTAEQYF